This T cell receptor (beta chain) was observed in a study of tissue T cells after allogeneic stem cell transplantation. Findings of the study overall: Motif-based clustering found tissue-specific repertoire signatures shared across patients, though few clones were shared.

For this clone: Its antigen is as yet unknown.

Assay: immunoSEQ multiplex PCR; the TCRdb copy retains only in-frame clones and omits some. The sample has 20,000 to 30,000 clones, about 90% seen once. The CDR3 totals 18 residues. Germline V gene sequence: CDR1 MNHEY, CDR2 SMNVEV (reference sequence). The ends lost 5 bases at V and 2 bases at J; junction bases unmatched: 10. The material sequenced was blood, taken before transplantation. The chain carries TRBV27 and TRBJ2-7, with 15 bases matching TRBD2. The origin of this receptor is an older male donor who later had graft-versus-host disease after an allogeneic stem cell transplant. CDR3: CASSPRTSGGAWPYEQYF. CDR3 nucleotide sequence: TGTGCCAGCAGTCCGAGGACTAGCGGGGGGGCTTGGCCCTACGAGCAGTACTTC.